This T cell receptor (beta chain) was observed in a study of technical replicates of blood from several donors. The protocol was immunoSEQ multiplex PCR, while the TCRdb copy is restricted to in-frame clones and leaves out a portion. The table has some 60,000 clones, roughly 89% seen once. The V gene end was trimmed by 6 bases and the J gene end by 8 bases; junction bases not matched to a gene: 13. The CDR3 has 18 residues. Germline V gives CDR1 SGHTA, CDR2 FQGTGA. This clone was seen just once. Input material: PBMCs. The TCR was taken from a human donor in good health. Some clones in this sample may be carry-over from other donors' samples. V is TRBV7-3 and J is TRBJ2-6; 13 bases are shared with TRBD2. The DNA of the CDR3 is TGTGCCAGCAGATTAGCCGGGACTAGCGGGATTCTATCCAACGTCCTGACTTTC. Protein product: CASRLAGTSGILSNVLTF.